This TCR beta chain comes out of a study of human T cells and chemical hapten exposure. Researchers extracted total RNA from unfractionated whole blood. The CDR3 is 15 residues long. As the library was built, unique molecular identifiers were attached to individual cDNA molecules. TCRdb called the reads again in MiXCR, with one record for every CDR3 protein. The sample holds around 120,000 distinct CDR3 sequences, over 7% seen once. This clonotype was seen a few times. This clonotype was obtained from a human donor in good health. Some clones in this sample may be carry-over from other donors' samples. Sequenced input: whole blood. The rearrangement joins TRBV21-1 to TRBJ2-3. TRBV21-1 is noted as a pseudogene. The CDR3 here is CASSKPLIWADTQYF. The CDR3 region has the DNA TGTGCCAGCAGCAAACCACTCATCTGGGCAGATACGCAGTATTTT.